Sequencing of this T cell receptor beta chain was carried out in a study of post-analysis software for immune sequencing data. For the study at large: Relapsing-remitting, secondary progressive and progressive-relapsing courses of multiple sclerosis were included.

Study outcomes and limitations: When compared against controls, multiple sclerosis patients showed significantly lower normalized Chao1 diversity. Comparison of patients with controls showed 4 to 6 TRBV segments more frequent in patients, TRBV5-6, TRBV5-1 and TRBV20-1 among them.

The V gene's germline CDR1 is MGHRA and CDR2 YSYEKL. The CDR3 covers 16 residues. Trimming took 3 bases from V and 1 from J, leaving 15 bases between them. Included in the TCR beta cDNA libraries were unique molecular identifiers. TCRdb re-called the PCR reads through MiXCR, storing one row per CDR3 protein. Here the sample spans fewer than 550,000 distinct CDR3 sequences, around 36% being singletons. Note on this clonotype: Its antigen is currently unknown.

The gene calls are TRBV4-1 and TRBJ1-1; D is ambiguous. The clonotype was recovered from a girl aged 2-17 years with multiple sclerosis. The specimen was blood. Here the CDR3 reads CASSHRVTARNTEAFF. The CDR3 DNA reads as TGCGCCAGCAGCCACCGAGTTACAGCTAGGAACACTGAAGCTTTCTTT.